This TCR beta chain was sequenced during a study of cytomegalovirus exposure and HLA in healthy donors. Per the germline V gene, CDR1 is SGHRS and CDR2 is YFSETQ. V was clipped by 4 bases and J by 1 base, with 11 bases between them. CDR3 length: 15 amino acids. This PCR relied on a set of 60 Vbeta primers and 13 Jbeta primers. Sequencing was performed with immunoSEQ multiplex PCR; in TCRdb, only in-frame clones are kept and a portion is missing. This repertoire shows roughly 140,000 clones, around 78% found once; its top ten account for about 6.6%. The chain recombines TRBV5-1 with TRBJ2-2, with D maybe TRBD2 (6 bases). The sequence was collected from a woman aged 40 to 50 in good health and CMV-seropositive. Sequenced sample: PBMCs. CDR3 residues: CASSGPGLNTGELFF. The CDR3 DNA reads TGCGCCAGCAGCGGCCCGGGACTGAACACCGGGGAGCTGTTTTTT.